Each of the 32 T cell receptor beta chains below was sequenced from the same sample in a study of beta chain features in type 1 diabetes. Every isolated RNA sample was fully reverse transcribed, so sequencing captured expressed TCRB transcripts. Profiling relied on immunoSEQ multiplex PCR, and the TCRdb table lists in-frame clones only, not all of them. The sample has around 400,000 clones; approximately 12% are singletons. Sequencing input: naive CD4+ T cells from blood. The receptors were sampled from a man younger than 35 in good health.

Only a few counts were recorded for this clone. This chain connects TRBV25-1 to TRBJ2-3; 8 nucleotides agree with TRBD1. Germline V gene sequence: CDR1 MGHDK, CDR2 SYGVNS. The V gene end was trimmed by 2 bases and the J gene end by 2 bases; junction bases not matched to a gene: 3. The CDR3 length is 15 residues. The CDR3 protein is CASSERQGHTDTQYF. CDR3 bases: TGTGCCAGCAGTGAACGACAGGGGCACACAGATACGCAGTATTTT.

This chain links TRBV12-5 with TRBJ1-1, with unresolved D. Germline-derived CDR1 and CDR2 are LGHNT and FRNRAP. Trimming stripped 4 bases from V and 11 bases from J, with 11 bases between. CDR3 length: 11 residues. CDR3 sequence reads: CASGYSARAFF. The CDR3 coding sequence is TGTGCTAGTGGTTACAGTGCCCGGGCTTTCTTT.

The chain carries TRBV18 and TRBJ2-7; 7 positions agree with TRBD1. With V trimmed by 1 base and J by 1 base, 7 bases remained unmatched. Germline V gene sequence: CDR1 KGHSH, CDR2 LQKENI. CDR3 length: 16 amino acids. The CDR3 sequence: CASSPRTGGTSYEQYF. The CDR3 DNA is TGTGCCAGCTCACCACGGACAGGCGGCACTTCCTACGAGCAGTACTTC.

The gene calls are TRBV9 and TRBJ2-2; tentative D call: TRBD1 (5 bases). The germline CDR1 and CDR2 sequences are SGDLS and YYNGEE. The CDR3 covers 17 residues. V was pared by 0 bases and J by 4 bases, with 16 bases between. In nucleotides, the CDR3 is TGTGCCAGCAGCGTAGGGTCAGGGTACCTGACCACCGGGGAGCTGTTTTTT. Translated: CASSVGSGYLTTGELFF.

The chain uses TRBV29-1 and TRBJ2-5; 11 nucleotides align to TRBD2. Per germline, CDR1 SQVTM and CDR2 ANQGSEA. J gave up 5 bases and V 5 bases, and 1 base lay outside the gene matches. The CDR3 is 12 amino acids. The CDR3 protein is CSVRTSGETQYF. CDR3 DNA: TGCAGCGTTCGGACTAGCGGGGAGACCCAGTACTTC.

The J gene is TRBJ1-2, the V gene TRBV29-1; no clear D. Trimming removed 1 base from V and 9 bases from J, with 9 bases in between. CDR1 and CDR2 from the germline V gene are SQVTM and ANQGSEA. The CDR3 covers 11 residues. The DNA of the CDR3 is TGCAGCGTTGAAGGTTCGGGGAGCTACACCTTC. Amino acids: CSVEGSGSYTF. The whole variable domain, filled in from reference TRBV29-1 and TRBJ1-2, reads SAVISQKPSRDICQRGTSLTIQCQVDSQVTMMFWYRQQPGQSLTLIATANQGSEATYESGFVIDKFPISRPNLTFSTLTVSNMSPEDSSIYLCSVEGSGSYTFGSGTRLTVV.

This clone came up a few times. The V call is TRBV19, the J call TRBJ2-1; perhaps TRBD2 as D (7 bases). Germline CDR1 LNHDA, CDR2 SQIVND (reference sequence). V was cut by 7 bases and J by 7 bases, with 17 bases left in between. This CDR3 region has 14 residues. The CDR3 coding sequence is TGTGCCAGTACTCGGGGGGCATCGACTAATGAGCAGTTCTTC. This codes for CASTRGASTNEQFF.

In its sample, this clone was seen a few times. The genes are TRBV5-4 and TRBJ2-3; 11 nucleotides align to TRBD2. The CDR3 spans 17 residues. CDR1 and CDR2 (germline): SGHNT, YYREEE (reference sequence). J lost 0 bases, V lost 4 bases, and 7 bases had no gene match. The CDR3 here is CASSPGLAEASTDTQYF. CDR3 DNA: TGTGCCAGCAGCCCGGGACTAGCGGAGGCTAGCACAGATACGCAGTATTTT.

The V gene is TRBV2, the J gene TRBJ2-1; the match to TRBD1 covers 8 bases. Germline loops: CDR1 SNHLY, CDR2 FYNNEI. The CDR3 extends over 17 amino acids. The V segment lost 5 bases and the J segment 8 bases; nucleotides outside the gene matches: 17. The CDR3 loop reads CASSLVRDRRTTHEQFF. CDR3 in DNA: TGTGCCAGCAGTCTAGTCCGGGACAGGCGGACTACCCATGAGCAGTTCTTC. Combining the CDR3 with reference TRBV2 and TRBJ2-1 gives the whole variable domain EPEVTQTPSHQVTQMGQEVILRCVPISNHLYFYWYRQILGQKVEFLVSFYNNEISEKSEIFDDQFSVERPDGSNFTLKIRSTKLEDSAMYFCASSLVRDRRTTHEQFFGPGTRLTVL.

This clone occurred a few times. The chain recombines TRBV25-1 with TRBJ2-7; 9 bases align to TRBD2. This CDR3 has 16 residues. Per germline, CDR1 MGHDK and CDR2 SYGVNS. After removal of 1 base from V and 5 bases from J, the junction contained 9 bases not matched to a gene. For the CDR3, the DNA is TGTGCCAGCAGTGAATTTCGCGGGGGGGCTGGCCACGAGCAGTACTTC. This codes for CASSEFRGGAGHEQYF.

This clone has only a few counts. J is TRBJ2-3 and V is TRBV5-1; 7 nucleotides agree with TRBD1. The CDR3 totals 14 residues. Trimming at V came to 5 bases and at J to 2 bases, leaving 5 bases not matched to a gene. From germline, CDR1 is SGHRS and CDR2 YFSETQ. For the CDR3, the DNA is TGCGCCAGCAGTTCCGGGACAGTCACAGATACGCAGTATTTT. Its translation is CASSSGTVTDTQYF.

Here the CDR3 reads CASTRAPDLSYTF. The DNA for the CDR3 is TGTGCCAGCACCCGAGCGCCGGACTTAAGCTACACCTTC. This sequence joins TRBV16 and TRBJ1-2; D uncertain. The ends were cut back, 7 bases at V and 9 bases at J, with 18 bases in the middle. The germline V gene encodes CDR1 KGHSY and CDR2 FQNENV. The CDR3 runs to 13 residues. The whole variable domain, remainder taken from reference TRBV16 and TRBJ1-2, is GEEVAQTPKHLVRGEGQKAKLYCAPIKGHSYVFWYQQVLKNEFKFLISFQNENVFDETGMPKERFSAKCLPNSPCSLEIQATKLEDSAVYFCASTRAPDLSYTFGSGTRLTVV.

V gene TRBV7-2 combines with J gene TRBJ1-2, with D unclear. Trimming stripped 0 bases from V and 8 bases from J, with 7 bases between. The CDR3 spans 12 residues. Germline V lookup: CDR1 SGHTA, CDR2 FQGNSA. The chain's CDR3 is CASSLARVGYTF. The CDR3 region has the DNA TGTGCCAGCAGCTTAGCCCGGGTGGGCTACACCTTC. The full variable domain, with the rest looked up from reference TRBV7-2 and TRBJ1-2, is GAGVSQSPSNKVTEKGKDVELRCDPISGHTALYWYRQSLGQGLEFLIYFQGNSAPDKSGLPSDRFSAERTGGSVSTLTIQRTQQEDSAVYLCASSLARVGYTFGSGTRLTVV.

The V and J genes are TRBV9 and TRBJ2-2; TRBD2 aligns across 10 bases. With V trimmed by 4 bases and J by 8 bases, 11 bases remained unmatched. Germline V gene data show CDR1 as SGDLS and CDR2 as YYNGEE. The CDR3 totals 16 residues. CDR3 coding DNA: TGTGCCAGCAGCCCCAAGCTAGCGGGAGTCAGGGGGGAGCTGTTTTTT. Encoded protein: CASSPKLAGVRGELFF.

The chain couples TRBV19 to TRBJ2-5, with D maybe TRBD1 (6 bases). CDR1 and CDR2 from the germline V gene are LNHDA and SQIVND (reference sequence). Trimming shortened V by 2 bases and J by 5 bases, and 12 bases separated the two germline ends. The CDR3 extends over 14 amino acids. The CDR3 DNA sequence: TGTGCCAGTAGTATACAGGGGTCTTGGGAGACCCAGTACTTC. Amino acids: CASSIQGSWETQYF.

The chain employs TRBV28 and TRBJ1-2; D unclear. CDR1 and CDR2 (germline): MDHEN, SYDVKM. This CDR3 has 13 residues. The V and J ends lost 4 bases and 4 bases respectively, with 10 bases between them. This CDR3 is CASSSGVGYGYTF. CDR3 in DNA: TGTGCCAGCAGTTCCGGGGTTGGCTATGGCTACACCTTC.

This clone has just a few counts. J is TRBJ2-5 and V is TRBV28; 11 bases agree with TRBD2. V shed 6 bases and J 5 bases; nucleotides not matched to a gene: 5. The length of the CDR3 is 14 residues. Germline CDR1 MDHEN, CDR2 SYDVKM. The DNA of the CDR3 is TGTGCCAGCAGAACTAGCGGGGGCCGGGAGACCCAGTACTTC. This encodes CASRTSGGRETQYF.

The rearrangement joins TRBV7-2 to TRBJ2-2; 8 positions match TRBD1. CDR3 length: 14 residues. J was trimmed by 6 bases and V by 8 bases; bases with no gene match: 8. The germline V gene has CDR1 SGHTA and CDR2 FQGNSA. The chain's CDR3 is CASVGQGASGELFF. The CDR3 nucleotides are TGTGCCAGCGTGGGGCAGGGGGCTTCCGGGGAGCTGTTTTTT. The full variable domain, with the rest looked up from reference TRBV7-2 and TRBJ2-2, is GAGVSQSPSNKVTEKGKDVELRCDPISGHTALYWYRQSLGQGLEFLIYFQGNSAPDKSGLPSDRFSAERTGGSVSTLTIQRTQQEDSAVYLCASVGQGASGELFFGEGSRLTVL.

This chain links TRBV7-2 with TRBJ2-7; D is perhaps TRBD1 (6 bases). The V gene lost 4 bases and the J gene lost 0 bases, with 13 bases spanning the gap. Per the germline V gene, CDR1 is SGHTA and CDR2 is FQGNSA. The CDR3 totals 15 residues. In DNA form, the CDR3 reads TGTGCCAGCAGCTCCGACAGGCGGAGCTCCTACGAGCAGTACTTC. Translation: CASSSDRRSSYEQYF.

This clone was recorded a few times. This rearrangement joins TRBV27 to TRBJ2-3; 7 positions match TRBD2. The CDR3 length is 15 residues. Germline V gene data show CDR1 as MNHEY and CDR2 as SMNVEV (reference sequence). J gave up 7 bases and V 4 bases, and 11 bases lay outside the gene matches. CDR3 amino acids: CASSSLTGGRNTQYF. As DNA, the CDR3 is TGTGCCAGCAGTTCCCTGACGGGAGGAAGGAATACGCAGTATTTT.

The chain combines TRBV7-9 with TRBJ2-7, with TRBD1 as a possible D gene (7 bases). Deletions cut 5 bases from V and 7 bases from J, with 21 bases between. The germline CDR1 and CDR2 sequences are SEHNR and FQNEAQ (reference sequence). This CDR3 spans 15 amino acids. The CDR3 nucleotides read TGTGCCAGCAGCCCCCGGGACAGTAATGCGGGGGAGCAGTACTTC. Translated, it gives CASSPRDSNAGEQYF.

This clone has just a few counts. The chain links TRBV7-6 to TRBJ2-3; possible D gene TRBD2, 5 bases. Germline assignment: CDR1 SGHVS and CDR2 FNYEAQ. The V end lost 7 bases, the J end lost 3 bases, and 17 bases lay between the germline ends. The CDR3 runs 15 residues. The CDR3 region is CASTDQDLRTDTQYF. The CDR3, as DNA: TGTGCCAGCACCGACCAGGACTTGAGAACAGATACGCAGTATTTT.

This clone was seen a handful of times. The chain has TRBV9 and TRBJ2-3; no clear D gene. CDR1 and CDR2 from the germline V gene are SGDLS and YYNGEE. CDR3 size: 12 residues. Trimming took off 3 bases at V and 5 bases at J, with 7 bases between the two ends. The CDR3 DNA sequence: TGTGCCAGCAGCGCAATAGAAGATACGCAGTATTTT. It codes for CASSAIEDTQYF.

Only a few counts were recorded for this clone. The chain is built from TRBV30 and TRBJ1-2, with D uncertain. CDR3 length: 11 residues. V lost 5 bases and J 8 bases, leaving 12 bases between the germline ends. Germline V gives CDR1 GTSNPN, CDR2 SVGIG (reference sequence). CDR3: CAWGQVWGYTF. CDR3 DNA sequence: TGTGCCTGGGGGCAGGTTTGGGGCTACACCTTC.

The V and J genes are TRBV25-1 and TRBJ2-1, with 9 bases identical to TRBD2. V shed 4 bases, J shed 9 bases, and the junction held 10 bases outside the gene matches. CDR3 length equals 15 residues. Germline loops: CDR1 MGHDK, CDR2 SYGVNS. The CDR3 bases are TGTGCCAGCAGTGGCCCTTTAGCGGGAGATGGTGAGCAGTTCTTC. It is translated as CASSGPLAGDGEQFF.

The rearrangement joins TRBV5-4 to TRBJ1-2, with D possibly TRBD1 on 5 matching bases. Germline V CDR1 and CDR2: SGHNT, YYREEE (reference sequence). The CDR3 spans 15 residues. Trimming cost V 0 bases and J 8 bases, with 17 bases left between them. In DNA form, the CDR3 reads TGTGCCAGCAGCTTGGACGGCAGGGCGTTTGGGGGCTACACCTTC. Translation: CASSLDGRAFGGYTF.

The V call is TRBV5-6, the J call TRBJ2-3; 10 bases match TRBD1. Looked up from germline, CDR1 is SGHDT and CDR2 is YYEEEE. The CDR3 runs 16 residues. Losses at the gene ends were 3 bases for V and 1 base for J; bases not matched to a gene: 5. Here the CDR3 reads CASSWRGTGGTDTQYF. CDR3 nucleotides: TGTGCCAGCAGCTGGAGGGGGACAGGGGGCACAGATACGCAGTATTTT.

This clone was recorded a few times. The J gene is TRBJ2-3, the V gene TRBV19; 8 nucleotides agree with TRBD2. The CDR3 loop spans 14 amino acids. Per germline, CDR1 LNHDA and CDR2 SQIVND (reference sequence). The J segment lost 6 bases and the V segment lost 3 bases, leaving 5 bases of the junction unmatched. The chain's CDR3 is CASSIGTRSDTQYF. The CDR3 DNA reads TGTGCCAGTAGTATCGGGACTAGGTCTGATACGCAGTATTTT.

The chain links TRBV30 to TRBJ2-4; no definite D call. The CDR3 has 11 residues. Germline CDR1 is GTSNPN and CDR2 is SVGIG (reference sequence). V lost 5 bases and J lost 5, with 7 bases in between. This chain's CDR3 is CAWERENIQYF. Here the CDR3 DNA reads TGTGCCTGGGAACGCGAAAACATTCAGTACTTC.

A few counts support this clone. The rearrangement joins TRBV27 to TRBJ2-1; weak D call: TRBD2 (7 bases). The CDR3 has 17 residues. V shed 6 bases and J shed 8 bases, with 26 bases lying between them. Germline-derived CDR1 and CDR2 are MNHEY and SMNVEV (reference sequence). CDR3 coding DNA: TGTGCCAGCAGAGCGAGGGGGGGCGGGAGAGGGGTCGATGAGCAGTTCTTC. Translating gives CASRARGGGRGVDEQFF.

V usage is TRBV7-2 and J usage is TRBJ1-3, with TRBD1 as a possible D gene (6 bases). Trimming pared 1 base from V and 2 bases from J, leaving 12 bases between. The CDR3 runs 16 residues. Per the germline V gene, CDR1 is SGHTA and CDR2 is FQGNSA. The CDR3 DNA reads TGTGCCAGCAGCTTAGACAGGGAAATCACTGGAAACACCATATATTTT. It yields the protein CASSLDREITGNTIYF.

The sample holds a few counts of this clone. The V and J genes are TRBV6-5 and TRBJ2-7; the match to TRBD1 covers 8 bases. The CDR3 has 16 amino acids. With 0 bases clipped from V and 1 base from J, the junction kept 5 bases outside the gene matches. Germline CDR1 reads MNHEY; CDR2 reads SVGAGI. Written as DNA, the CDR3 is TGTGCCAGCAGTTACTCGCTAACAGGGGGTTCCTACGAGCAGTACTTC. Its translation: CASSYSLTGGSYEQYF.